The rows below give T cell receptor beta chains drawn from one sample of a study of blood T cell repertoires in COVID-19. Generated by immunoSEQ multiplex PCR, the TCRdb table keeps only in-frame clones and is missing some. The data contain some 180,000 clones, 80% to 90% of them singletons. The sequencing sample was made of peripheral blood. The receptors were sampled from a woman in her seventies who had recovered from COVID-19. Each CDR3 is given with its conserved first and last residue. The order of the fields is CDR3 DNA, CDR3 protein, J gene, V gene, CDR3 length, clone size, D gene. D genes are given only for firm matches. Not every row has a clone size; where given, it reads once, few, many or a size class.

CDR3nt: TGTGCCAGCAGCTTAGGCACCCTACTCAATGAGCAGTTCTTC
CDR3aa: CASSLGTLLNEQFF
j_gene: TRBJ2-1
v_gene: TRBV7-6
len: 14
abundance: NA
d_gene: NA

CDR3nt: TGCGCCAGCAGCTTGGGGACTAGCGGAGTTTACGAGCAGTACTTC
CDR3aa: CASSLGTSGVYEQYF
j_gene: TRBJ2-7
v_gene: TRBV5-1
len: 15
abundance: NA
d_gene: TRBD2

CDR3nt: TGTGCCAGCAGTGAAGAGGGGGGGGACAATGAGCAGTTCTTC
CDR3aa: CASSEEGGDNEQFF
j_gene: TRBJ2-1
v_gene: TRBV2
len: 14
abundance: NA
d_gene: NA

CDR3nt: TGCGCCAGCAGCTTGGGGGAGGATCAGCCCCAGCATTTT
CDR3aa: CASSLGEDQPQHF
j_gene: TRBJ1-5
v_gene: TRBV5-1
len: 13
abundance: NA
d_gene: NA

CDR3nt: TGTGCCAGCAGCTTCGGCAGGGGGGAAAAACTGTTTTTT
CDR3aa: CASSFGRGEKLFF
j_gene: TRBJ1-4
v_gene: TRBV7-2
len: 13
abundance: NA
d_gene: TRBD1

CDR3nt: TGTGCCAGCAGCTTACCAGGGGGCAGTGGCTACACCTTC
CDR3aa: CASSLPGGSGYTF
j_gene: TRBJ1-2
v_gene: TRBV7-9
len: 13
abundance: few
d_gene: TRBD1

CDR3nt: TGCGCCAGCAGCCTCGCGCCTCAGCCCGGAGGGACCCAGTACTTC
CDR3aa: CASSLAPQPGGTQYF
j_gene: TRBJ2-5
v_gene: TRBV4-3
len: 15
abundance: NA
d_gene: NA

CDR3nt: TGTGCCATCAGTGAAGCTGTGGAGACCCAGTACTTC
CDR3aa: CAISEAVETQYF
j_gene: TRBJ2-5
v_gene: TRBV10-3
len: 12
abundance: NA
d_gene: NA

CDR3nt: TGTGCCAGCAGCGTATCGGGGTTCCCTGGTGGGGCCAACGTCCTGACTTTC
CDR3aa: CASSVSGFPGGANVLTF
j_gene: TRBJ2-6
v_gene: TRBV9
len: 17
abundance: NA
d_gene: NA

CDR3nt: TGTGCCAGCAGCCCCCATGGGGGGACTAGCGGGAACTACGAGCAGTACTTC
CDR3aa: CASSPHGGTSGNYEQYF
j_gene: TRBJ2-7
v_gene: TRBV14
len: 17
abundance: NA
d_gene: TRBD2

CDR3nt: TGTGCCAGCAGCCCAGGACACGCTAACTATGGCTACACCTTC
CDR3aa: CASSPGHANYGYTF
j_gene: TRBJ1-2
v_gene: TRBV7-3
len: 14
abundance: NA
d_gene: NA

CDR3nt: TGTGCCTGGAGTGTAGGGACAGGGTGGGGCGAGCAGTACTTC
CDR3aa: CAWSVGTGWGEQYF
j_gene: TRBJ2-7
v_gene: TRBV30
len: 14
abundance: NA
d_gene: TRBD1

CDR3nt: TGTGCCAGCAGCTTACCTTCCGCGGATAACTATGGCTACACCTTC
CDR3aa: CASSLPSADNYGYTF
j_gene: TRBJ1-2
v_gene: TRBV7-9
len: 15
abundance: NA
d_gene: NA

CDR3nt: TGTGCCAGCAGCTTTAGGCGGGAGGGGGAGCAGTTCTTC
CDR3aa: CASSFRREGEQFF
j_gene: TRBJ2-1
v_gene: TRBV7-7
len: 13
abundance: NA
d_gene: TRBD2

CDR3nt: TGTGCCCTAGGGGGGGGAGGCCCCTACGAGCAGTACTTC
CDR3aa: CALGGGGPYEQYF
j_gene: TRBJ2-7
v_gene: TRBV5-6
len: 13
abundance: once
d_gene: NA

CDR3nt: TGTGCCAGCAGCGAGGGGGCGGCGTCTAGATACGCTGAAGCTTTCTTT
CDR3aa: CASSEGAASRYAEAFF
j_gene: TRBJ1-1
v_gene: TRBV28
len: 16
abundance: NA
d_gene: TRBD1

CDR3nt: TGTGCCAGCAGCCCAGGGGGCGGCTATGGCTACACCTTC
CDR3aa: CASSPGGGYGYTF
j_gene: TRBJ1-2
v_gene: TRBV9
len: 13
abundance: once
d_gene: TRBD1